The 24 T cell receptor beta chains given below trace back to one sample, sequenced in a study of patients and donors after allogeneic stem cell transplantation. TCRdb analysed the RT-PCR reads with MiXCR anew, one entry per CDR3 protein. The sample has 200,000 to 250,000 distinct CDR3 sequences; around 40% are singletons. Sequenced material: blood, either unsorted or a sorted T cell fraction (not recorded which). These receptors were collected from a human donor who was either an allogeneic HSCT recipient or a stem cell or donor lymphocyte infusion donor (not recorded which). It is not recorded whose cells these are; they may come from a transplant donor.

J is TRBJ2-7 and V is TRBV29-1, with a weak D call TRBD2 (5 bases). The CDR3 has 12 amino acids. The germline V gene encodes CDR1 SQVTM and CDR2 ANQGSEA. Between the trimmed V and J ends, which lost 4 bases and 3 bases, there was a span of 10 bases. The CDR3 here is CSVGSDYYEQYF. The CDR3 DNA sequence: TGCAGCGTTGGCTCAGACTACTACGAGCAGTACTTC.

The V and J genes are TRBV12-3 or TRBV12-4 and TRBJ1-5; possible D gene TRBD1, 6 bases. With 2 bases removed from V and 2 bases from J, the gap between germline ends came to 7 bases. The CDR3 runs 14 residues. The CDR3, as DNA: TGTGCCAGCAGTTTAAGACAGGGCAATCAGCCCCAGCATTTT. Translation gives CASSLRQGNQPQHF.

A single count supports this clonotype. The chain couples TRBV6-5 to TRBJ2-3, with D unresolved. The CDR3 has 11 amino acids. V was pared by 7 bases and J by 5 bases, with 7 bases between. Germline V gene sequence: CDR1 MNHEY, CDR2 SVGAGI. CDR3 residues: CASNFRDTQYF. CDR3 sequence (DNA): TGTGCCAGCAACTTCAGAGATACGCAGTATTTT.

This clonotype was counted between two and nine times. The chain couples TRBV4-2 to TRBJ2-5, with 11 bases aligning to TRBD2. This CDR3 has 16 residues. Germline trimming cut 1 base from V and 2 bases from J; bases unmatched to any gene: 3. The V gene's germline CDR1 is LGHNA and CDR2 YNFKEQ. The CDR3 nucleotides read TGTGCCAGCAGCCAAGTTCTAGCGGGAGGACAAGAGACCCAGTACTTC. Translating gives CASSQVLAGGQETQYF.

V gene TRBV28 combines with J gene TRBJ2-5; TRBD2 aligns across 8 bases. The CDR3 runs to 15 residues. After removal of 8 bases from V and 5 bases from J, the junction contained 13 bases not matched to a gene. Germline assignment: CDR1 MDHEN and CDR2 SYDVKM. CDR3 sequence reads: CASYSRAGAVETQYF. DNA for the CDR3: TGTGCCAGCTACTCCCGAGCGGGAGCTGTGGAGACCCAGTACTTC.

The V and J genes are TRBV5-1 and TRBJ2-7, with TRBD2 identical over 7 bases. The V and J ends lost 2 bases and 7 bases, in that order; junction bases with no gene match: 9. Germline values: CDR1 SGHRS, CDR2 YFSETQ. The CDR3 has 14 residues. CDR3 protein: CASSLPGTREEQYF. CDR3 DNA sequence: TGCGCCAGCAGCTTACCGGGAACGCGGGAGGAGCAGTACTTC.

This chain connects TRBV28 to TRBJ1-1; weak D call: TRBD1 (5 bases). Germline CDR1 and CDR2: MDHEN and SYDVKM. Trimming removed 4 bases from V and 3 bases from J, with 12 bases in between. The CDR3 has 14 amino acids. The CDR3 loop is CASSSLSGDTEAFF. Here the CDR3 DNA reads TGTGCCAGCAGTTCGCTCTCGGGGGACACTGAAGCTTTCTTT.

This rearrangement joins TRBV28 to TRBJ1-2; maybe TRBD1 (6 bases). The CDR3 totals 15 residues. CDR1 and CDR2 (germline): MDHEN, SYDVKM. Deletions cut 6 bases from V and 4 bases from J, with 18 bases between. The CDR3 nucleotides read TGTGCCAGCAGCCTGGACAGCCCTATGGCCTATGGCTACACCTTC. Amino acid sequence: CASSLDSPMAYGYTF.

This clonotype was counted between two and nine times. The chain carries TRBV20-1 and TRBJ2-7; a weak D match, TRBD2 (6 bases). This CDR3 is 14 amino acids long. Germline V gene sequence: CDR1 DFQATT, CDR2 SNEGSKA (reference sequence). Trimming removed 3 bases at V and 5 bases at J, with 17 bases between. DNA for the CDR3: TGCAGTGCTAGTCTATGGGGGGTCTCTAACGAGCAGTACTTC. Protein sequence: CSASLWGVSNEQYF.

CDR3 in amino acids: CASSYGPSGYTF. For the CDR3, the DNA is TGTGCCAGCAGTTACGGACCAAGTGGCTACACCTTC. The V and J genes are TRBV12-3 or TRBV12-4 and TRBJ1-2, with D unresolved. The CDR3 is 12 amino acids. V lost 4 bases and J 7 bases, leaving 10 bases between the germline ends.

The V and J genes are TRBV11-2 and TRBJ1-1; no firm D call. CDR1 is SGHAT and CDR2 is FQNNGV in the germline V gene. V was clipped by 2 bases and J by 5 bases, with 12 bases between them. The CDR3 loop spans 14 amino acids. The CDR3 loop is CASSLYGRQTEAFF. The CDR3 region has the DNA TGTGCCAGCAGCTTATATGGTCGGCAAACTGAAGCTTTCTTT. The variable domain in full, completed from reference TRBV11-2 and TRBJ1-1, reads EAGVAQSPRYKIIEKRQSVAFWCNPISGHATLYWYQQILGQGPKLLIQFQNNGVVDDSQLPKDRFSAERLKGVDSTLKIQPAKLEDSAVYLCASSLYGRQTEAFFGQGTRLTVV.

The table lists this clonotype with a few counts. The V and J genes are TRBV29-1 and TRBJ1-5, with D possibly TRBD1 on 5 matching bases. Germline V gene sequence: CDR1 SQVTM, CDR2 ANQGSEA. The CDR3 contains 13 residues. The V gene lost 4 bases and the J gene lost 5 bases, with 12 bases spanning the gap. The CDR3 DNA sequence: TGCAGCGTTGGTTTACAGGCCGATCAGCCCCAGCATTTT. Encoded protein: CSVGLQADQPQHF.

This clonotype has more than one count but fewer than ten. The chain joins TRBV20-1 to TRBJ1-2, with 8 bases aligning to TRBD1. The CDR3 runs to 12 residues. Germline V gene lookup returns CDR1 DFQATT and CDR2 SNEGSKA (reference sequence). Trimming removed 6 bases from V and 3 bases from J; junction bases left unmatched: 3. The CDR3 DNA is TGCAGTGCCCCGGGACAGGACTATGGCTACACCTTC. Translating it yields CSAPGQDYGYTF.

The rearrangement links TRBV28 to TRBJ2-5; possible D gene TRBD2, 6 bases. The V gene's germline CDR1 is MDHEN and CDR2 SYDVKM. V shed 6 bases and J shed 2 bases, with 10 bases lying between them. CDR3 length: 13 amino acids. For the CDR3, the DNA is TGTGCCAGCAGCTTAGCGGTTCAAGAGACCCAGTACTTC. Encoded protein: CASSLAVQETQYF. Combining the CDR3 with reference TRBV28 and TRBJ2-5 gives the whole variable domain DVKVTQSSRYLVKRTGEKVFLECVQDMDHENMFWYRQDPGLGLRLIYFSYDVKMKEKGDIPEGYSVSREKKERFSLILESASTNQTSMYLCASSLAVQETQYFGPGTRLLVL.

This clonotype was seen a handful of times. This chain joins TRBV12-3 or TRBV12-4 and TRBJ1-2, with a tentative D call TRBD1 (6 bases). CDR3 length: 13 residues. Trimming took off 3 bases at V and 8 bases at J, with 13 bases between the two ends. CDR3 sequence reads: CASSFDRILGYTF. CDR3 nucleotide sequence: TGTGCCAGCAGTTTCGACAGGATCTTGGGCTACACCTTC.

This clonotype was counted many times. This sequence joins TRBV2 and TRBJ1-5, with D uncertain. V was cut by 4 bases and J by 0 bases, with 7 bases left in between. The CDR3 contains 14 residues. The V gene's germline CDR1 is SNHLY and CDR2 FYNNEI. The CDR3 coding sequence is TGTGCCAGCAGTGTTACGGGTAGCAATCAGCCCCAGCATTTT. Amino acids: CASSVTGSNQPQHF.

This clonotype was counted between two and nine times. This sequence joins TRBV3-1 and TRBJ2-7; D is tentatively TRBD1 or TRBD2 (5 bases each). V shed 4 bases and J shed 3 bases, with 13 bases lying between them. The CDR3 is made up of 14 amino acids. Per germline, CDR1 LGHDT and CDR2 YNNKEL (reference sequence). This chain's CDR3 is CASSRPGPIYEQYF. As DNA, the CDR3 is TGTGCCAGCAGCCGACCGGGACCGATCTACGAGCAGTACTTC.

J is TRBJ1-4 and V is TRBV4-1; TRBD1 agrees at 8 bases. Germline assignment: CDR1 MGHRA and CDR2 YSYEKL. The CDR3 covers 15 residues. With V trimmed by 5 bases and J by 12 bases, 14 bases remained unmatched. The CDR3 sequence: CASSTLPGQGLQLFF. CDR3 nucleotide sequence: TGCGCCAGCAGCACCCTCCCCGGACAGGGACTCCAACTGTTTTTT.

This chain joins TRBV12-3 or TRBV12-4 and TRBJ1-5; D not certain. The CDR3 covers 15 residues. V was cut by 2 bases and J by 0 bases, with 8 bases left in between. The CDR3 sequence: CASSLSADSNQPQHF. The CDR3 DNA sequence: TGTGCCAGCAGTTTATCGGCGGATAGCAATCAGCCCCAGCATTTT.

V and J are TRBV5-1 and TRBJ1-1; 8 bases fit TRBD1. V was clipped by 0 bases and J by 4 bases; unmatched bases: 5. The CDR3 has 15 amino acids. Per germline, CDR1 SGHRS and CDR2 YFSETQ. This CDR3 reads CASSLGQGAPTEAFF. The CDR3 coding sequence is TGCGCCAGCAGCTTGGGGCAGGGGGCGCCCACTGAAGCTTTCTTT.

The table lists this clonotype with a few counts. V gene TRBV4-1 combines with J gene TRBJ1-4; the match to TRBD1 covers 11 bases. Trimming at V came to 4 bases and at J to 1 base, leaving 2 bases not matched to a gene. The CDR3 is made up of 16 amino acids. Germline V CDR1 and CDR2: MGHRA, YSYEKL. This chain's CDR3 is CASSRTGGLTNEKLFF. CDR3 DNA: TGCGCCAGCAGCCGGACAGGGGGCCTAACTAATGAAAAACTGTTTTTT.

This chain joins TRBV5-1 and TRBJ1-3; D not resolved. The CDR3 has 15 amino acids. The V end was cut by 0 bases, the J end by 3 bases, with 10 bases between. Germline loops: CDR1 SGHRS, CDR2 YFSETQ. DNA for the CDR3: TGCGCCAGCAGCTTGGATATGGGCAGTGGAAACACCATATATTTT. Residues: CASSLDMGSGNTIYF.

The CDR3 protein is CASSPTGAGATNYGYTF. DNA of the CDR3: TGCGCCAGCAGCCCAACAGGGGCGGGAGCTACTAACTATGGCTACACCTTC. This chain uses TRBV5-1 with TRBJ1-2; TRBD1 matches 7 bases. V lost 4 bases to trimming and J lost 0 bases; unmatched junction nucleotides: 12. The CDR3 is 17 residues long. From germline, CDR1 is SGHRS and CDR2 YFSETQ.

Only a few counts were recorded for this clonotype. The CDR3 DNA follows: TGCAGTGCTTATAATGGAGGCAATGAGCAGTTCTTC. As protein: CSAYNGGNEQFF. The V gene is TRBV20-1, the J gene TRBJ2-1; tentatively, D is TRBD2 (5 bases). V lost 5 bases and J lost 6, with 11 bases in between. The CDR3 is made up of 12 amino acids. Germline CDR1 and CDR2: DFQATT and SNEGSKA (reference sequence).